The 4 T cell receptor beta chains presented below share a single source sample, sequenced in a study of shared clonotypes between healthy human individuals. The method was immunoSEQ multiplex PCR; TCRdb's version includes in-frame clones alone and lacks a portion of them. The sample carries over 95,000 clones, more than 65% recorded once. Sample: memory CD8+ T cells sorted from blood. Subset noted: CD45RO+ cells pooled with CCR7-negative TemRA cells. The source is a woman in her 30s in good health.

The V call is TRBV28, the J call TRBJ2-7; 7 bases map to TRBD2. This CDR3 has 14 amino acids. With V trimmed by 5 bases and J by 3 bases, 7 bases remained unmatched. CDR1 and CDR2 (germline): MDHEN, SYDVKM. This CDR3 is CASSNSGRVYEQYF. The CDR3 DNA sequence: TGTGCCAGCAGTAATAGCGGGCGGGTCTACGAGCAGTACTTC.

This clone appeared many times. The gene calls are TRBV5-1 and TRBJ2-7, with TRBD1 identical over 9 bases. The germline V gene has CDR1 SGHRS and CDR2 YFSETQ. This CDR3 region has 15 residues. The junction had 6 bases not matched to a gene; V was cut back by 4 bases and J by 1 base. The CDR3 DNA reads TGCGCCAGCAGCCCCACCGGGACAGGGTCCTACGAGCAGTACTTC. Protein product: CASSPTGTGSYEQYF.

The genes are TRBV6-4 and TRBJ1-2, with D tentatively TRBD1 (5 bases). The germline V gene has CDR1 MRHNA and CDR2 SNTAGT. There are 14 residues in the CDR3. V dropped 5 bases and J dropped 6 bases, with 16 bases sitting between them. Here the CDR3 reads CASSNRDEGNGYTF. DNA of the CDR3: TGTGCCAGCAGTAACCGGGACGAAGGGAATGGCTACACCTTC.

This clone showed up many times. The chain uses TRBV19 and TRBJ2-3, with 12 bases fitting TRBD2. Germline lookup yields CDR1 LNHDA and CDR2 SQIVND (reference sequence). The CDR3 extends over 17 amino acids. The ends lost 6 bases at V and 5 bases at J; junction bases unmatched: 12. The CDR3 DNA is TGTGCCAGTAGGAAACTAGCGGGAGGCCCCTTGGTAGATACGCAGTATTTT. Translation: CASRKLAGGPLVDTQYF.